This T cell receptor (beta chain) was captured by sequencing in a study of CXCR3-negative and CXCR3-positive naive CD8 T cells. This CDR3 has 13 amino acids. Germline CDR1 SQVTM, CDR2 ANQGSEA. In preparing the TRB cDNA libraries, 5' RACE with UMI labels was used. TCRdb processed the 5' RACE reads again and assigns one entry to each CDR3 protein, with no DNA. In total, the table holds around 41,000 distinct CDR3 sequences. The sequenced sample was memory CD8+ T cells from blood. The chain is built from TRBV29-1 and TRBJ2-1. The source is a human donor in good health. Some clones in this sample may be carry-over from other donors' samples. CDR3 amino acids: CSGREFSYNEQFF.